The sequence of this T cell receptor beta chain was determined in a study of beta chain features in type 1 diabetes. A remark on this clone: Its specificity is unknown.

The authors obtained over 95% purity in all sorted populations. The entirety of the isolated RNA underwent reverse transcription, so expressed TCRB transcripts were sequenced. Libraries were prepared by immunoSEQ multiplex PCR; TCRdb keeps only in-frame clonotypes and omits some of them. Of 300,000 to 400,000 clones in the sample, approximately 11% were seen once. General observations from the study: TCRB CDR3 length was moderately but significantly reduced in all four CD4+ subsets of Type 1 diabetes patients.

CDR1 SGDLS and CDR2 YYNGEE come from the germline V gene. V shed 0 bases and J 3 bases; nucleotides not matched to a gene: 5. The CDR3 runs 16 residues. The chain uses TRBV9 and TRBJ2-1; 8 positions agree with TRBD2. This receptor was obtained from a woman aged 25-40 years in good health. Sequenced input: naive CD4+ T cells from blood. CDR3 loop: CASSVEAGELYNEQFF. In DNA form, the CDR3 reads TGTGCCAGCAGCGTAGAAGCGGGAGAACTCTACAATGAGCAGTTCTTC. The whole variable domain, filled in from reference TRBV9 and TRBJ2-1, reads DSGVTQTPKHLITATGQRVTLRCSPRSGDLSVYWYQQSLDQGLQFLIQYYNGEERAKGNILERFSAQQFPDLHSELNLSSLELGDSALYFCASSVEAGELYNEQFFGPGTRLTVL.